The 12 T cell receptor beta chains in this list originate from one sample, sequenced in a study of CD8 T cells in Susac syndrome (dated by TCRdb to the late 2010s). Libraries came from the immunoSEQ multiplex PCR assay. RNA was extracted using the RNeasy kit, and roughly 0.45 to 1 microgram was reverse transcribed with random hexamers. TCRdb's own reprocessing of the public reads used fastp at Q25 and MiXCR and kept productive beta chains. Rows matching on CDR3 protein sequence are summarized as one entry with the most common DNA and genes. The sample includes 330,000 or so distinct CDR3 sequences, with 70% to 90% observed a single time. Of the sample, around 0.18% is held by the ten largest clones. Source material: CD8+ T cells from PBMCs. The receptors were sampled from a human donor with multiple sclerosis.

This chain links TRBV6-2 or TRBV6-3 with TRBJ1-4; D ambiguous. The ends were cut back, 6 bases at V and 3 bases at J, with 17 bases in the middle. Germline CDR1 MNHEY, CDR2 SVGEGT. This CDR3 has 16 amino acids. The CDR3 is CASSLPGSPANEKLFF. The CDR3 DNA reads as TGTGCCAGCAGCTTACCGGGGAGCCCGGCTAATGAAAAACTGTTTTTT.

The chain employs TRBV15 and TRBJ1-3, with a weak D call TRBD1 (6 bases). In germline, CDR1 is LNHNV, CDR2 YYDKDF (reference sequence). The V end was cut by 1 base, the J end by 8 bases, with 12 bases between. This CDR3 has 14 residues. Here the CDR3 DNA reads TGTGCCACCAGCAGAGCGATAGGGGGACACACCATATATTTT. Translation gives CATSRAIGGHTIYF.

J is TRBJ2-1 and V is TRBV10-3, with 11 bases aligning to TRBD2. The CDR3 totals 14 residues. Germline CDR1 ENHRY, CDR2 SYGVKD. Unmatched junction bases numbered 4, after V lost 9 bases and J lost 3 bases. The CDR3 DNA sequence: TGTGCCATTTCAACTAGCGGGGGCTACAATGAGCAGTTCTTC. Translating it yields CAISTSGGYNEQFF.

This rearrangement joins TRBV20-1 to TRBJ2-1; 10 positions agree with TRBD2. CDR3 length: 16 amino acids. The V gene end was trimmed by 4 bases and the J gene end by 5 bases; junction bases not matched to a gene: 11. Germline loops: CDR1 DFQATT, CDR2 SNEGSKA (reference sequence). DNA of the CDR3: TGCAGTGCTACAGCCCTAGCGGGGGAGGTCCACAATGAGCAGTTCTTC. It yields the protein CSATALAGEVHNEQFF.

This clonotype came up once. V and J are TRBV7-9 and TRBJ2-7; 7 bases are shared with TRBD2. The V segment lost 4 bases and the J segment 5 bases; nucleotides outside the gene matches: 8. Per the germline V gene, CDR1 is SEHNR and CDR2 is FQNEAQ (reference sequence). CDR3 length equals 14 residues. The CDR3 region is CASSYGGEGNEQYF. CDR3 bases: TGTGCCAGCAGCTACGGAGGGGAGGGCAACGAGCAGTACTTC.

CDR3 in amino acids: CASSITFPPAKAFF. DNA for the CDR3: TGTGCCAGTAGTATAACGTTTCCCCCGGCGAAAGCTTTCTTT. V usage is TRBV19 and J usage is TRBJ1-1, with no clear D. The length of the CDR3 is 14 residues. Germline values: CDR1 LNHDA, CDR2 SQIVND (reference sequence). V was pared by 2 bases and J by 9 bases, with 16 bases between.

The rearrangement uses TRBV4-1 and TRBJ2-1; tentatively, D is TRBD1 or TRBD2 (6 bases each). There are 17 residues in the CDR3. Germline V gene lookup returns CDR1 MGHRA and CDR2 YSYEKL. V lost 7 bases and J 8 bases, leaving 27 bases between the germline ends. In DNA, the CDR3 is TGCGCCAGCACGCCACCGGGCGGGACATCCCACGGGGATGAGCAGTTCTTC. Protein: CASTPPGGTSHGDEQFF.

The chain links TRBV28 to TRBJ2-2; a weak D match, TRBD1 (6 bases). CDR1 MDHEN and CDR2 SYDVKM come from the germline V gene. Trimming took 7 bases from V and 0 from J, leaving 18 bases between them. CDR3 length equals 17 residues. CDR3 region: CASNPPADRTNTGELFF. The CDR3 DNA reads as TGTGCCAGCAATCCCCCGGCTGACAGGACGAACACCGGGGAGCTGTTTTTT. Supplemented by reference TRBV28 and TRBJ2-2, the full variable domain reads DVKVTQSSRYLVKRTGEKVFLECVQDMDHENMFWYRQDPGLGLRLIYFSYDVKMKEKGDIPEGYSVSREKKERFSLILESASTNQTSMYLCASNPPADRTNTGELFFGEGSRLTVL.

The DNA of the CDR3 is TGCAGTGCTGAGGGGGTTTATGCCTACGAGCAGTACTTC. Residues: CSAEGVYAYEQYF. The genes are TRBV20-1 and TRBJ2-7; a possible D gene is TRBD1 (6 bases). The V end was cut by 5 bases, the J end by 2 bases, with 13 bases between. This CDR3 region has 13 residues. Germline V CDR1 and CDR2: DFQATT, SNEGSKA (reference sequence).

This chain connects TRBV6-1 to TRBJ2-3, with D hard to call. V was trimmed by 2 bases and J by 4 bases, leaving 16 bases between them. The CDR3 contains 16 residues. CDR1 is MNHNS, CDR2 SASEGT, per germline. CDR3 amino acids: CASSEMIGSGPDTQYF. The CDR3 DNA reads TGTGCCAGCAGTGAAATGATCGGGTCCGGCCCAGATACGCAGTATTTT.

The rearrangement links TRBV7-6 to TRBJ2-6; no clear D. Deletions cut 5 bases from V and 6 bases from J, with 5 bases between. Looked up from germline, CDR1 is SGHVS and CDR2 is FNYEAQ. The CDR3 is 12 amino acids. The CDR3: CASSSEANVLTF. The CDR3 DNA is TGTGCCAGCAGCAGCGAGGCCAACGTCCTGACTTTC.

J is TRBJ1-6 and V is TRBV7-9; TRBD1 is a possible D gene (5 bases). This CDR3 spans 14 amino acids. The V end lost 11 bases, the J end lost 7 bases, and 18 bases lay between the germline ends. The germline V gene encodes CDR1 SEHNR and CDR2 FQNEAQ (reference sequence). CDR3 nucleotide sequence: TGTGCCTCAAGGGGCGGCCGGCAGAATTCACCCCTCCACTTT. As protein: CASRGGRQNSPLHF. The whole variable domain, filled in from reference TRBV7-9 and TRBJ1-6, reads DTGVSQNPRHKITKRGQNVTFRCDPISEHNRLYWYRQTLGQGPEFLTYFQNEAQLEKSRLLSDRFSAERPKGSFSTLEIQRTEQGDSAMYLCASRGGRQNSPLHFGNGTRLTVT.